The entry below describes one T cell receptor beta chain. Next came a second PCR, run for about 6 to 11 cycles, which used a sample-barcoded 5' primer along with a J-beta primer mix. One entry per CDR3 protein results from TCRdb running MiXCR on the 5' RACE reads. The repertoire consists of some 800,000 distinct CDR3 sequences, with 20% to 25% occurring once and the leading ten covering under 4.5%. The record originates from a study of blood T cells in healthy people across ages. V shed 6 bases and J shed 0 bases, with 15 bases lying between them. The CDR3 is 16 amino acids. CDR1 MNHNY and CDR2 SVGAGI come from the germline V gene (reference sequence). This same sample was also taken into another study, of T cells of mothers and their children.

This chain uses TRBV6-6 with TRBJ2-1; TRBD2 is a possible D gene (6 bases). The receptor was derived from a boy between 5 and 17 years old in good health. Sequenced input: blood. CDR3 coding DNA: TGTGCCAGCAGGCCCGAGGGACTGACCTCCTACAATGAGCAGTTCTTC. Its translation: CASRPEGLTSYNEQFF.